The 9 T cell receptor beta chains below come from one sample, sequenced in a study of cytomegalovirus exposure and HLA in healthy donors. The PCR made use of 60 Vbeta and 13 Jbeta primers. TCRdb's copy holds only in-frame clones and misses some; the assay was immunoSEQ multiplex PCR. Of about 61,000 clones in the sample, 70% to 90% were seen once. The sequencing sample was made of PBMCs. Receptor source: a man between 18 and 35 years old in good health and CMV-seronegative.

This chain connects TRBV5-4 to TRBJ2-3, with 11 bases fitting TRBD2. The CDR3 has 16 amino acids. The ends lost 5 bases at V and 4 bases at J; junction bases unmatched: 9. Looked up from germline, CDR1 is SGHNT and CDR2 is YYREEE (reference sequence). The CDR3 DNA sequence: TGTGCCAGCAGTCCCGTAGCGGGGGGGGCCGCAGATACGCAGTATTTT. It translates to CASSPVAGGAADTQYF.

As to this clone: One end of the junction is discordant with germline, which a read error may explain. V and J are TRBV4-2 and TRBJ1-5; 9 nucleotides line up with TRBD1. Germline values: CDR1 LGHNA, CDR2 YNFKEQ. The CDR3 extends over 16 amino acids. The CDR3 protein is CASSQDVGQGEQPQHF. The CDR3 DNA follows: TGTGCCAGCAGTCAAGATGTGGGACAGGGAGAACAGCCCCAGCATTTT.

The chain carries TRBV6-1 and TRBJ2-5; the match to TRBD2 covers 9 bases. Trimming took 10 bases from V and 1 from J; bases not matched to a gene: 4. The CDR3 covers 13 residues. Per the germline V gene, CDR1 is MNHNS and CDR2 is SASEGT. CDR3 region: CAILTSGQETQYF. The CDR3 nucleotides are TGTGCCATCCTGACTAGCGGCCAAGAGACCCAGTACTTC.

The CDR3, as DNA: TGCGCCAGCAACCCGGGACAGGGCTACGAGCAGTACTTC. Amino acid sequence: CASNPGQGYEQYF. V gene TRBV10-1 combines with J gene TRBJ2-7; 9 nucleotides match TRBD1. The CDR3 has 13 residues. Germline V gives CDR1 WNHNN, CDR2 SYGVQD (reference sequence). With V trimmed by 7 bases and J by 3 bases, 4 bases remained unmatched.

The chain uses TRBV2 and TRBJ2-3; TRBD2 agrees at 9 bases. The length of the CDR3 is 13 residues. V shed 10 bases, J shed 5 bases, and the junction held 7 bases outside the gene matches. Germline values: CDR1 SNHLY, CDR2 FYNNEI. CDR3 sequence (DNA): TGTGCCACCCGCGGGGGGGCAGGAGATACGCAGTATTTT. This codes for CATRGGAGDTQYF.

The CDR3 bases are TGTGCCAGCACCGGGGGAAGTGGAAACACCATATATTTT. Protein product: CASTGGSGNTIYF. The chain employs TRBV28 and TRBJ1-3; D is perhaps TRBD1 (5 bases). The CDR3 loop spans 13 amino acids. CDR1 is MDHEN and CDR2 is SYDVKM in the germline V gene. Trimming stripped 7 bases from V and 3 bases from J, with 10 bases between. Using reference TRBV28 and TRBJ1-3 for the parts outside the CDR3, the full variable domain is DVKVTQSSRYLVKRTGEKVFLECVQDMDHENMFWYRQDPGLGLRLIYFSYDVKMKEKGDIPEGYSVSREKKERFSLILESASTNQTSMYLCASTGGSGNTIYFGEGSWLTVV.

The rearrangement uses TRBV6-6 and TRBJ2-7, with 9 bases fitting TRBD1. Germline V CDR1 and CDR2: MNHNY, SVGAGI (reference sequence). This CDR3 has 15 residues. Losses at the gene ends were 7 bases for V and 2 bases for J; bases not matched to a gene: 9. As DNA, the CDR3 is TGTGCCAGCATGGGAGGGGACAGGGCGACCTACGAGCAGTACTTC. Its translation: CASMGGDRATYEQYF.

This chain links TRBV30 with TRBJ1-2; TRBD1 matches at 10 bases. Germline V gene data show CDR1 as GTSNPN and CDR2 as SVGIG (reference sequence). This CDR3 is built from 14 residues. V lost 8 bases, J lost 5 bases, and 11 bases stayed unmatched. DNA for the CDR3: TGTGCCGCATCCACCGACAGGGGGCTGTATGGCTACACCTTC. Translating it yields CAASTDRGLYGYTF.

This chain connects TRBV14 to TRBJ1-1; a weak D match, TRBD1 (6 bases). Germline V CDR1 and CDR2: SGHDN, FVKESK. The CDR3 loop spans 14 amino acids. Between the trimmed V and J ends, which lost 4 bases and 2 bases, there was a span of 11 bases. The CDR3, as DNA: TGTGCCAGCAGCCCCCGGACAGATAACACTGAAGCTTTCTTT. This translates into CASSPRTDNTEAFF. The whole variable domain, remainder taken from reference TRBV14 and TRBJ1-1, is EAGVTQFPSHSVIEKGQTVTLRCDPISGHDNLYWYRRVMGKEIKFLLHFVKESKQDESGMPNNRFLAERTGGTYSTLKVQPAELEDSGVYFCASSPRTDNTEAFFGQGTRLTVV.